Below are 17 T cell receptor beta chains sequenced from a single sample in a study of tumor and adjacent non-tumor tissue in lung cancer. The template was RNA from unsorted bulk tissue. The normal lung tissue was taken more than 3 cm from the tumor edge. Three rounds of nested PCR, following a modified ARM-PCR protocol, produced the TCRbeta library. MiXCR, run by TCRdb on the multiplex PCR reads, gives a single entry per CDR3 protein. The sample comprises tens of thousands of distinct CDR3 sequences, around two thirds of which are singletons, and around a third rests with the top ten. The sample taken for sequencing was distant non-tumor lung tissue. These TCRs come from a man between 65 and 85 years old with non-small cell lung cancer.

Note on this clonotype: Without the conserved terminal phenylalanine or tryptophan, this CDR3 likely stems from a read error. The CDR3 region is CASSSTATSYGYTL. CDR3 nucleotides: TGTGCCAGCAGTTCGACAGCTACTAGCTATGGCTACACCCTC. The chain joins TRBV25-1 to TRBJ1-2; a weak D match, TRBD1 (5 bases). The CDR3 is 14 amino acids. Germline-derived CDR1 and CDR2 are MGHDK and SYGVNS. V was shortened by 5 bases and J by 4 bases, with 14 bases between the two germline ends.

This clonotype has a count of ten or more. The V call is TRBV4-2, the J call TRBJ1-6; no firm D call. Trimming shortened V by 7 bases and J by 6 bases, and 16 bases separated the two germline ends. This CDR3 is 15 amino acids long. The germline V gene encodes CDR1 LGHNA and CDR2 YNFKEQ. The CDR3 coding sequence is TGTGCCAGCACCTCGACCCCGTCTCGTAATTCACCCCTCCACTTT. Protein sequence: CASTSTPSRNSPLHF.

Points on this clonotype: At one boundary the junction diverges from the germline segment, which might be a read error. The J gene is TRBJ1-1, the V gene TRBV11-3; the D is unclear. The CDR3 totals 14 residues. CDR1 SGHNT and CDR2 YENEEA come from the germline V gene. DNA of the CDR3: TGCGCCAGCAGCTTAAGCGGAGGGATATCGGAAGCTTTCTTT. Protein: CASSLSGGISEAFF. The full variable domain, in which reference TRBV11-3 and TRBJ1-1 provide the parts outside the CDR3, is EAGVVQSPRYKIIEKKQPVAFWCNPISGHNTLYWYLQNLGQGPELLIRYENEEAVDDSQLPKDRFSAERLKGVDSTLKIQPAELGDSAVYLCASSLSGGISEAFFGQGTRLTVV.

This clonotype was detected many times. This chain joins TRBV5-1 and TRBJ2-7, with 9 bases fitting TRBD1. The CDR3 loop spans 15 amino acids. Germline V gene sequence: CDR1 SGHRS, CDR2 YFSETQ. Trimming removed 1 base from V and 2 bases from J; junction bases left unmatched: 4. Written as DNA, the CDR3 is TGCGCCAGCAGCTTGTGGACAGGGGATCCCTACGAGCAGTACTTC. Translated: CASSLWTGDPYEQYF.

Remarks on this clonotype: With a much larger clone just one base away, this may be a read error. This chain joins TRBV12-3 or TRBV12-4 and TRBJ1-1; possible D gene TRBD1, 6 bases. The CDR3 extends over 12 amino acids. V dropped 7 bases and J dropped 7 bases, with 13 bases sitting between them. In nucleotides, the CDR3 is TGTGCCAGCATGAAGGACAGCCATGAAGCTTTCTTT. Protein product: CASMKDSHEAFF.

This clonotype showed up many times. V usage is TRBV6-5 and J usage is TRBJ2-7; D might be TRBD2 (6 bases). V was shortened by 9 bases and J by 8 bases, with 20 bases between the two germline ends. CDR1 is MNHEY and CDR2 is SVGAGI in the germline V gene. This CDR3 comprises 13 residues. This chain's CDR3 is CASTLMGGTKQYF. The CDR3 DNA sequence: TGTGCCAGTACCCTCATGGGGGGTACGAAGCAGTACTTC.

Notes on this clonotype: A much more abundant neighbour one base away suggests this may be a read error. The genes are TRBV12-3 or TRBV12-4 and TRBJ2-7, with TRBD1 as a possible D gene (8 bases). V was shortened by 5 bases and J by 3 bases, with 17 bases between the two germline ends. The CDR3 spans 15 residues. The CDR3 protein is CASSLEQGGGYEQYF. In nucleotides, the CDR3 is TGTGCCAGCAGTCTCGAACAGGGGGGGGGCTACGAGCAGTACTTC.

V and J are TRBV5-1 and TRBJ2-7, with D unclear. The V gene's germline CDR1 is SGHRS and CDR2 YFSETQ. The V end was cut by 0 bases, the J end by 0 bases, with 4 bases between. This CDR3 has 13 residues. CDR3 sequence (DNA): TGCGCCAGCAGCTTGGAATTCTCCTACGAGCAGTACTTC. Translated: CASSLEFSYEQYF.

Concerning this clonotype: Without the conserved terminal phenylalanine or tryptophan, this CDR3 likely stems from a read error. The genes are TRBV4-1 and TRBJ2-7, with 7 bases lining up with TRBD1. Germline CDR1 MGHRA, CDR2 YSYEKL. CDR3 length equals 13 residues. The DNA for the CDR3 is TGCGCCGGCAGCCTTGGACAGGAGGACGAGCAGTACTCC. It yields the protein CAGSLGQEDEQYS.

The sample holds many counts of this clonotype. The chain recombines TRBV4-2 with TRBJ2-1; 14 bases are a match to TRBD2. Germline trimming cut 0 bases from V and 13 bases from J; bases unmatched to any gene: 8. Germline V CDR1 and CDR2: LGHNA, YNFKEQ. The CDR3 consists of 16 residues. The CDR3: CASSQEGTSGSGGQFF. CDR3 nucleotides: TGTGCCAGCAGCCAAGAAGGGACTAGCGGGAGTGGGGGCCAGTTCTTC.

Turning to this clonotype: This may be a read error: a much more frequent sequence differs by one nucleotide. This chain uses TRBV6-5 with TRBJ2-1, with TRBD1 matching over 8 bases. The V and J ends lost 9 bases and 16 bases, in that order; junction bases with no gene match: 17. The germline V gene encodes CDR1 MNHEY and CDR2 SVGAGI. The CDR3 has 13 residues. The chain's CDR3 is CARRPSPGTGPFF. The CDR3 DNA is TGTGCCAGGAGACCCTCCCCCGGGACAGGCCCTTTCTTC.

Of note for this clonotype: One junction end does not reproduce the germline sequence, and a read error may be involved. The rearrangement joins TRBV14 to TRBJ2-7, with 7 bases aligning to TRBD1. This CDR3 region has 15 residues. Germline V gene lookup returns CDR1 SGHDN and CDR2 FVKESK. CDR3 bases: TGTGCGAGCAGCCAAGAAAGGGGGCGCTACTACATGCAGTACTTC. Translating it yields CASSQERGRYYMQYF.

As concerns this clonotype: The conserved final phenylalanine or tryptophan is absent from the CDR3, which likely points to a read error. The CDR3 DNA reads as TGCGCCAGTAGCCTTCAGGGGAGGTCAGATACGCAGTATTAT. Its translation: CASSLQGRSDTQYY. This chain links TRBV5-1 with TRBJ2-3; TRBD1 or TRBD2 may be the D gene (6 bases each). The CDR3 has 14 residues. Germline V gene sequence: CDR1 SGHRS, CDR2 YFSETQ. V was shortened by 8 bases and J by 4 bases, with 17 bases between the two germline ends.

About this clonotype itself: With a much larger clone just one base away, this may be a read error. This rearrangement joins TRBV12-3 or TRBV12-4 to TRBJ1-1; 7 nucleotides match TRBD1. The CDR3 contains 14 residues. Trimming removed 10 bases from V and 4 bases from J; junction bases left unmatched: 12. The CDR3 DNA follows: TGTGCCACTTCCCGGGACAGAAAACTCACTGAAGCTTTCTTT. Protein sequence: CATSRDRKLTEAFF.

Ten or more counts support this clonotype. The chain recombines TRBV7-9 with TRBJ1-6; tentative D call: TRBD1 (5 bases). V was pared by 8 bases and J by 0 bases, with 11 bases between. The CDR3 runs 15 residues. Germline CDR1 reads SEHNR; CDR2 reads FQNEAQ (reference sequence). The CDR3 sequence: CASGGASSYNSPLHF. CDR3 nucleotides: TGTGCCAGCGGAGGGGCCAGCTCCTATAATTCACCCCTCCACTTT.

Ten or more counts support this clonotype. The V call is TRBV5-4, the J call TRBJ2-2, with D perhaps being TRBD1 or TRBD2 (5 bases each). The germline V gene has CDR1 SGHNT and CDR2 YYREEE (reference sequence). This CDR3 region has 15 residues. With 4 bases removed from V and 4 bases from J, the gap between germline ends came to 14 bases. The CDR3 nucleotides read TGTGCCAGCAGCCGGGAAGTGGGGACCACCGGGGAGCTGTTTTTT. Translated, it gives CASSREVGTTGELFF.

This clonotype was seen repeatedly, ten times or more. The chain links TRBV5-1 to TRBJ1-3; 9 bases agree with TRBD1. V gave up 5 bases and J gave up 7 bases; unmatched junction bases: 10. Germline lookup yields CDR1 SGHRS and CDR2 YFSETQ. The CDR3 has 15 residues. CDR3 nucleotides: TGCGCCAGCAGTTTTAATGGACAGGGGAGGAACACCATATATTTT. Translating gives CASSFNGQGRNTIYF.